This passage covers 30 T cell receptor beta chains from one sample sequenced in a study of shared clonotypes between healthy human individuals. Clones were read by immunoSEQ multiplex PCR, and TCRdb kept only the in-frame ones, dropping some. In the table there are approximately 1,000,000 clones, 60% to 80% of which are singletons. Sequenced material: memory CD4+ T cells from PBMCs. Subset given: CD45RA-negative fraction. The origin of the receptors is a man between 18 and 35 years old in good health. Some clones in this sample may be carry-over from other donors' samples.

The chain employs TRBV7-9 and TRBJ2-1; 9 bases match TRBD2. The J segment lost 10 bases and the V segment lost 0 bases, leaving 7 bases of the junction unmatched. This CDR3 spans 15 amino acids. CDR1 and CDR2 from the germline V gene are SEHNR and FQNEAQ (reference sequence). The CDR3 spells CASSLASGSRSEQFF. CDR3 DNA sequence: TGTGCCAGCAGCTTAGCTAGCGGGAGCCGGAGCGAGCAGTTCTTC.

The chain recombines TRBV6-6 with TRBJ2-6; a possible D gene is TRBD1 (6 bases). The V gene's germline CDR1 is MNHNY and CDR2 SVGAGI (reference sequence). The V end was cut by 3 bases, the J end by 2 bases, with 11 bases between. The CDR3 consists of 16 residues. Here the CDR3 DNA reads TGTGCCAGCAGTTATACCACAGGGACTGGGGCCAACGTCCTGACTTTC. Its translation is CASSYTTGTGANVLTF.

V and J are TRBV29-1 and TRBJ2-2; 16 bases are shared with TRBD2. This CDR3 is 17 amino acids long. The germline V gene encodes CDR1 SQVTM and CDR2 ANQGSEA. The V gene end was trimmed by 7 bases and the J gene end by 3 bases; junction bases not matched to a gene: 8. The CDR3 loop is CSGLGTSGRADTGELFF. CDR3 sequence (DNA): TGCAGCGGACTGGGGACTAGCGGGAGGGCCGACACCGGGGAGCTGTTTTTT.

CDR3 sequence (DNA): TGTGCCAGCTCACCGGCGACAACGTTAACTGAAGCTTTCTTT. Amino acids: CASSPATTLTEAFF. The genes are TRBV18 and TRBJ1-1; D gene uncertain. Trimming cost V 3 bases and J 5 bases, with 13 bases left between them. This CDR3 is 14 amino acids long. Germline V gene lookup returns CDR1 KGHSH and CDR2 LQKENI.

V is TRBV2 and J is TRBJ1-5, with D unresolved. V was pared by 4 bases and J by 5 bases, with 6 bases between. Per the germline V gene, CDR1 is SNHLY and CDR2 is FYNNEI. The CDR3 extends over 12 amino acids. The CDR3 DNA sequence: TGTGCCAGCAGTGGTCCGGATCAGCCCCAGCATTTT. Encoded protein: CASSGPDQPQHF.

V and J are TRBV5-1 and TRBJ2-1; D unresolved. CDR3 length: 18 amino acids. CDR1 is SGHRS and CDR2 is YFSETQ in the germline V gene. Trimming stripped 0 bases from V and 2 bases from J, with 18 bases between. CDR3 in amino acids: CASSLGWVYRKPYNEQFF. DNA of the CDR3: TGCGCCAGCAGCTTGGGTTGGGTTTACAGAAAACCCTACAATGAGCAGTTCTTC.

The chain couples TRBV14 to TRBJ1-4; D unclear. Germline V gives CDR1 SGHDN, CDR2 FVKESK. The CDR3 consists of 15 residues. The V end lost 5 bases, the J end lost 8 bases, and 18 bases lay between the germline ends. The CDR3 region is CASSTPAVGGEKLFF. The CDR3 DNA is TGTGCCAGCAGCACCCCCGCGGTCGGAGGCGAAAAACTGTTTTTT.

This CDR3 is CASSLGVGGGTDTQYF. The CDR3 DNA reads TGTGCCAGCAGCTTGGGAGTGGGGGGGGGCACAGATACGCAGTATTTT. The chain joins TRBV5-4 to TRBJ2-3; TRBD2 agrees at 7 bases. The CDR3 has 16 amino acids. Germline CDR1 and CDR2: SGHNT and YYREEE (reference sequence). The ends lost 0 bases at V and 1 base at J; junction bases unmatched: 5.

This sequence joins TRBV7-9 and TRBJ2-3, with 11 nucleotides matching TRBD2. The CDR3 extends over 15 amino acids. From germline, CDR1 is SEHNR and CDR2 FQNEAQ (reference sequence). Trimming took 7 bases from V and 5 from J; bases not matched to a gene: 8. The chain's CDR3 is CASNKLAGAGDTQYF. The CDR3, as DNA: TGTGCCAGCAACAAACTAGCGGGAGCAGGAGATACGCAGTATTTT.

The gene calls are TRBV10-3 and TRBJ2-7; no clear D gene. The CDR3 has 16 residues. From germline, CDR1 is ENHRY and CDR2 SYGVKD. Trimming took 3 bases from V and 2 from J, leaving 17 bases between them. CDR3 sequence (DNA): TGTGCCATCAGTGAACGGATGATCGGAGAAGCCTACGAGCAGTACTTC. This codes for CAISERMIGEAYEQYF.

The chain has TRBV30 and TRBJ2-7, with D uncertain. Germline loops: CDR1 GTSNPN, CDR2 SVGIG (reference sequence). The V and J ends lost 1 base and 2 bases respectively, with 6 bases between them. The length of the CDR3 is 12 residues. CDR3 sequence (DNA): TGTGCCTGGAGTGAGTACCCCTACGAGCAGTACTTC. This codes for CAWSEYPYEQYF. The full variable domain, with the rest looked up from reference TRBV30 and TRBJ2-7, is SQTIHQWPATLVQPVGSPLSLECTVEGTSNPNLYWYRQAAGRGLQLLFYSVGIGQISSEVPQNLSASRPQDRQFILSSKKLLLSDSGFYLCAWSEYPYEQYFGPGTRLTVT.

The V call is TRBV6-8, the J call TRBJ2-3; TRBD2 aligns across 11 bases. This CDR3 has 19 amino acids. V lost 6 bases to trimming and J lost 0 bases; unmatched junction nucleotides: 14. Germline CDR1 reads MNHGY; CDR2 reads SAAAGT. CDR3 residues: CASSHPGLADRGSTDTQYF. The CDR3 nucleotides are TGTGCCAGCAGCCACCCGGGACTAGCGGACCGCGGAAGCACAGATACGCAGTATTTT.

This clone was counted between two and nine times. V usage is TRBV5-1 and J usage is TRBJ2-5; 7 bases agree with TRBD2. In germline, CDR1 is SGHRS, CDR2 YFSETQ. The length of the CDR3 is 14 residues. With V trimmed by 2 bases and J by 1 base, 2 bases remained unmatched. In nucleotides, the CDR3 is TGCGCCAGCAGCTTTCGGACTAGCCAAGAGACCCAGTACTTC. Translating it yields CASSFRTSQETQYF.

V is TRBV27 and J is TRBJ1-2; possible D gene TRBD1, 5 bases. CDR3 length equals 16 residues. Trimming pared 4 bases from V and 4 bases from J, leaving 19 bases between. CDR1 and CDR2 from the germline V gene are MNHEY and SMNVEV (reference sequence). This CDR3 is CASSSTSSAGSYGYTF. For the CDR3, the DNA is TGTGCCAGCAGTTCCACCTCCTCTGCAGGGTCCTATGGCTACACCTTC.

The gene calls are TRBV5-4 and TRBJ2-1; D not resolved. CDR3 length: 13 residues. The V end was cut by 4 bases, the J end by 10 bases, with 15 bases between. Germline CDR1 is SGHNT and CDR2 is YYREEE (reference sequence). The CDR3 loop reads CASSTQAGTEQFF. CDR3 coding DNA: TGTGCCAGCAGCACCCAGGCCGGAACCGAGCAGTTCTTC.

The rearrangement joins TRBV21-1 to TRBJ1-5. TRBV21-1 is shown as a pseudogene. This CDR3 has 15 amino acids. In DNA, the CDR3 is TGTGCCAGCGTCGGGGAAGACCTTAGCAATCAGCCCCAGCATTTT. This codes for CASVGEDLSNQPQHF.

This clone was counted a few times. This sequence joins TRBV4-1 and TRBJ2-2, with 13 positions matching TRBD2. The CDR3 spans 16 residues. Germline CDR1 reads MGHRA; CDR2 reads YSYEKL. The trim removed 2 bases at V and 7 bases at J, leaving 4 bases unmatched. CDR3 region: CASSQTSGRADGELFF. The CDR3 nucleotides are TGCGCCAGCAGCCAAACTAGCGGGAGGGCCGACGGGGAGCTGTTTTTT.

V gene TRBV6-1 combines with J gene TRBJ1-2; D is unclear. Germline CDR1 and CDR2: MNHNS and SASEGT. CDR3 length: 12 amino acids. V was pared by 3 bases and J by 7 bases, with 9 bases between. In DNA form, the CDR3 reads TGTGCCAGCAGTGAGGGTAGGGTTGGCTACACCTTC. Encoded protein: CASSEGRVGYTF.

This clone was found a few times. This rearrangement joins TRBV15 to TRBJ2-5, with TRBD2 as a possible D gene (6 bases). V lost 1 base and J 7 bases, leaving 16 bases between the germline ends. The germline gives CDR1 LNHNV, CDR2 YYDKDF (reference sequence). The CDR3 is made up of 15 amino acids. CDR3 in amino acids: CATSRGGTQAGTQYF. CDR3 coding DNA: TGTGCCACCAGCAGAGGGGGGACTCAAGCGGGGACCCAGTACTTC.

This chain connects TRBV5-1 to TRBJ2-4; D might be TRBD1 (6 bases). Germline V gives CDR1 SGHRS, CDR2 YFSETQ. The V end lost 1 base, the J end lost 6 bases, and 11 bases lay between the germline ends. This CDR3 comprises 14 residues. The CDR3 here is CASSLSSRGNIQYF. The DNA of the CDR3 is TGCGCCAGCAGCTTGAGTTCCAGGGGAAACATTCAGTACTTC. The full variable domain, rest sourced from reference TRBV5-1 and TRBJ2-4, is KAGVTQTPRYLIKTRGQQVTLSCSPISGHRSVSWYQQTPGQGLQFLFEYFSETQRNKGNFPGRFSGRQFSNSRSEMNVSTLELGDSALYLCASSLSSRGNIQYFGAGTRLSVL.

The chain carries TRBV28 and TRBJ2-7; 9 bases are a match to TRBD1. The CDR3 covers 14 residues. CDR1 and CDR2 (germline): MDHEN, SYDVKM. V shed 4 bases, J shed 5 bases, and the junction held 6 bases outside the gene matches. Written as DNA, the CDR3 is TGTGCCAGCAGTTCCGGACAGGGGACCCACGAGCAGTACTTC. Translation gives CASSSGQGTHEQYF. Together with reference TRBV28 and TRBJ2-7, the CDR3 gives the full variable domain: DVKVTQSSRYLVKRTGEKVFLECVQDMDHENMFWYRQDPGLGLRLIYFSYDVKMKEKGDIPEGYSVSREKKERFSLILESASTNQTSMYLCASSSGQGTHEQYFGPGTRLTVT.

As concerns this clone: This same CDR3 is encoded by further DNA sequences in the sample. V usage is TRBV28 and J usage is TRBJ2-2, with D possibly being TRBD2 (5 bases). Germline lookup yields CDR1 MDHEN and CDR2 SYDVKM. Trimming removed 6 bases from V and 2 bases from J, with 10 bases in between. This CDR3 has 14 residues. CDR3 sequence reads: CASRDSRNTGELFF. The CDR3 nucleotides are TGTGCCAGCAGGGACTCGCGAAACACCGGGGAGCTGTTTTTT.

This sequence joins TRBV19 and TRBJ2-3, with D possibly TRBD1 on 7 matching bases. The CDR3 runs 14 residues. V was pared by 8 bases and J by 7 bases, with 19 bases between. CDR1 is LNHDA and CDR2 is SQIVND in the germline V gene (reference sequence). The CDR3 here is CASGLAGQQNTQYF. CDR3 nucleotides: TGTGCCAGTGGGTTGGCGGGACAGCAAAATACGCAGTATTTT.

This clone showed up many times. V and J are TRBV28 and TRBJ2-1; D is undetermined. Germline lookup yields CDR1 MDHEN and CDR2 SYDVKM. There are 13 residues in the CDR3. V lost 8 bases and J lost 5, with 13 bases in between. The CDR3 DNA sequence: TGTGCCAGCGGGAATGGACGGAACAATGAGCAGTTCTTC. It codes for CASGNGRNNEQFF.

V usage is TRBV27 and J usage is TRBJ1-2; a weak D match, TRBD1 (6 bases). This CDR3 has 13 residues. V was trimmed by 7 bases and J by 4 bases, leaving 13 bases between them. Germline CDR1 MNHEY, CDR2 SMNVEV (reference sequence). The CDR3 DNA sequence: TGTGCCAGCAAGGGGGGGAGCCTCTATGGCTACACCTTC. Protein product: CASKGGSLYGYTF.

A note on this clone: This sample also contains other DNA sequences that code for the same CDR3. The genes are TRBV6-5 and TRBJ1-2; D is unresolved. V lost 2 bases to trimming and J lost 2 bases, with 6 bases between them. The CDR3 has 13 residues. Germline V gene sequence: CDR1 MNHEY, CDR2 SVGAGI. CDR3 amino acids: CASSYDGNYGYTF. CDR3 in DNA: TGTGCCAGCAGTTACGATGGGAACTATGGCTACACCTTC.

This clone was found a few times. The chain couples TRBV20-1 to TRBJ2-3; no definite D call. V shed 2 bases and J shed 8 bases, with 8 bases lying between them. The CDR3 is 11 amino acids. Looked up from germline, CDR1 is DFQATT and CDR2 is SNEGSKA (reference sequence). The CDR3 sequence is CSARMATTQYF. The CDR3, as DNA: TGCAGTGCTAGAATGGCGACTACGCAGTATTTT.

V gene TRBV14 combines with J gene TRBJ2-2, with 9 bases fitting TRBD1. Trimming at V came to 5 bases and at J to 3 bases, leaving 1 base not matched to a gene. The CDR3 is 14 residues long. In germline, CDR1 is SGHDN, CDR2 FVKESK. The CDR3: CASSWTGDTGELFF. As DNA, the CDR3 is TGTGCCAGCAGCTGGACAGGGGACACCGGGGAGCTGTTTTTT.

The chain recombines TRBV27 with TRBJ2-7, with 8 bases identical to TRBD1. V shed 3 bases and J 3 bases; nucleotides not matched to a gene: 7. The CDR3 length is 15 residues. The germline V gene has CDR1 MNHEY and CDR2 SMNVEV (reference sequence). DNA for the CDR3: TGTGCCAGCAGTTTGACCGGGACAGGACGCTACGAGCAGTACTTC. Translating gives CASSLTGTGRYEQYF.

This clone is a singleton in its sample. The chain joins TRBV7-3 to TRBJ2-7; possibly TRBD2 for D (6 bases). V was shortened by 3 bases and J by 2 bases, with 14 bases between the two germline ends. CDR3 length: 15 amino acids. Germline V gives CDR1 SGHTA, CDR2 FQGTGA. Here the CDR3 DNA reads TGTGCCAGCAGCTTGGGACCGGGGGACCCCTACGAGCAGTACTTC. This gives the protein CASSLGPGDPYEQYF.